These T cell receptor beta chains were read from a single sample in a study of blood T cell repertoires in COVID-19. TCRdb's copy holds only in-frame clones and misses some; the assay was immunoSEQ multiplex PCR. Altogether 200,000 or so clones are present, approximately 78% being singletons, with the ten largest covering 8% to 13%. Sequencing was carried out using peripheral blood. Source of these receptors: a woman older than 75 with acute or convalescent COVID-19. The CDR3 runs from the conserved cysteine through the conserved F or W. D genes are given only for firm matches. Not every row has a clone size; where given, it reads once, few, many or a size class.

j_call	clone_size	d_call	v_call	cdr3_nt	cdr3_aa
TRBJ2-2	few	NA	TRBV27	TGTGCCAGCAGGCCTCACTGGGCGGGCACCGGGGAGCTGTTTTTT	CASRPHWAGTGELFF
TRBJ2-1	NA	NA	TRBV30	TGTGCCTGGAGTCGGCGGGGTGAGCAGTTCTTC	CAWSRRGEQFF
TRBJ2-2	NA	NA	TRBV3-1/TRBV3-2	TGTGCCAGCAGCCAAGTAGTCGGGGAGCTGTTTTTT	CASSQVVGELFF
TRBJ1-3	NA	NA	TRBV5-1	TGCGCCAGCAGCTTACGCAGGGGCGCTGGAAACACCATATATTTT	CASSLRRGAGNTIYF
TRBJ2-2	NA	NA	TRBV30	TGTGCCTGGAGTGGGGCTGTACCCGGGGAGCTGTTTTTT	CAWSGAVPGELFF
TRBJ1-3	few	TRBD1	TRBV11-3	TGTGCCAGCAGCTTAAGAACAGGGGGCGGAGGAAACACCATATATTTT	CASSLRTGGGGNTIYF
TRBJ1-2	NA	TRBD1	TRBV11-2	TGTGCCAGCAGCCTGTCGACAGGGATCCACTATGGCTACACCTTC	CASSLSTGIHYGYTF
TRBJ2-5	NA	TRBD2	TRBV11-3	TGTGCCAGCAGCTTATACCTACCTCTCAGCGGGGGCCCGTGGACCCAGTACTTC	CASSLYLPLSGGPWTQYF
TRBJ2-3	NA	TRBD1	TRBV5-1	TGCGCCAGCGGCGTTGCAGGGGGCAGAAATACGCAGTATTTT	CASGVAGGRNTQYF
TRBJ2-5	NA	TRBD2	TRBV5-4	TGTGCCAGCCCAGCGGGGAGGAAAGAGACCCAGTACTTC	CASPAGRKETQYF
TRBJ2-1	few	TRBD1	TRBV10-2	TGCGCCAGCAGTGAAAGGTCGACAGGGACGGGAAATGAGCAGTTCTTC	CASSERSTGTGNEQFF
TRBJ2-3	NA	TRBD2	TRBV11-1	TGTGCCAGCAGCTTAGAAGCGGGGGGAACAGATACGCAGTATTTT	CASSLEAGGTDTQYF
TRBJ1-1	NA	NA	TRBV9	TGTGCCAGCAGCGTATATGGAGGGACGAACACTGAAGCTTTCTTT	CASSVYGGTNTEAFF
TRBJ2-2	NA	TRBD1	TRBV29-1	TGCAGCGTTGGAAGGGACAGTCGACCCGGGGAGCTGTTTTTT	CSVGRDSRPGELFF
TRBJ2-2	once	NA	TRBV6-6	TGTGCCAGCAGTTTCTTAGTAGAGCACGGGGAGCTGTTTTTT	CASSFLVEHGELFF
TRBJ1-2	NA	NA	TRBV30	TGTGCCTGGAGTGAACAGGGTAATGGCTACACCTTC	CAWSEQGNGYTF
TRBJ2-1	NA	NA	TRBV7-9	TGTGCCAGCAGCTTGGGGGCAGGGTTCTACAATGAGCAGTTCTTC	CASSLGAGFYNEQFF
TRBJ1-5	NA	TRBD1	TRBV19	TGTGCCAGCGAGACAGGGGTCCATAGCAATCAGCCCCAGCATTTT	CASETGVHSNQPQHF
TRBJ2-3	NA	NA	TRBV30	TGTGCCTGGGGGTTAAGCACAGATACGCAGTATTTT	CAWGLSTDTQYF
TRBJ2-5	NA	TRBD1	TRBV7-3	TGTGCCAGCAGCTTAGGAGTCGCGGGCAGGGGGCGCCAAGAGACCCAGTACTTC	CASSLGVAGRGRQETQYF
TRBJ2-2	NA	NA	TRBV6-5	TGTGCCAGCAGGATATCAGGGGACACCGGGGAGCTGTTTTTT	CASRISGDTGELFF
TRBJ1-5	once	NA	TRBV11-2	TGTGCCAGCAGCTTAACCCCCCAGACAGGCGATCAGCCCCAGCATTTT	CASSLTPQTGDQPQHF
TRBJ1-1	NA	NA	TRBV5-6	TGTGCCAGCAGCTTCTCAGGGGCCGGCACTGAAGCTTTCTTT	CASSFSGAGTEAFF
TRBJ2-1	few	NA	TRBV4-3	TGCGCCAGCAGCCAAGCTCTGGACAAAAATGAGCAGTTCTTC	CASSQALDKNEQFF
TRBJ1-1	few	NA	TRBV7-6	TGTGCCAGCAGGCAGACAGGGAACACTGAAGCTTTCTTT	CASRQTGNTEAFF
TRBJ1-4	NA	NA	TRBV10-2	TGCGCCAGCAGTGGGACAGACCCTAATGAAAAACTGTTTTTT	CASSGTDPNEKLFF
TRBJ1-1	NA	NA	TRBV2	TGTGCCAGCAGTGAAGCGCGGGGGACTGAAGCTTTCTTT	CASSEARGTEAFF
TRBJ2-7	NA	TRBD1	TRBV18	TGTGCCAGCTCGTACACTCCCGGGACAGGGACCAACGAGCAGTACTTC	CASSYTPGTGTNEQYF
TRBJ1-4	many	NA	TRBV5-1	TGCGCCAGCAGCCAGGACAGTTATGAAAAACTGTTTTTT	CASSQDSYEKLFF
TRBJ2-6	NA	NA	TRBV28	TGTGCCAGCAGCCTCGTGGGGCGGTCTGGGGCCAACGTCCTGACTTTC	CASSLVGRSGANVLTF
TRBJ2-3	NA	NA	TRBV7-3	TGTGCCAGCAGCTTTCCAGGAGATACGCAGTATTTT	CASSFPGDTQYF
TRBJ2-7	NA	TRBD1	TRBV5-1	TGCGCCAGCAGCTGGACAGGGATGGACTACGAGCAGTACTTC	CASSWTGMDYEQYF
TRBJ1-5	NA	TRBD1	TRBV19	TGTGCCAGTAGTTTCACAGGGGGAAATCAGCCCCAGCATTTT	CASSFTGGNQPQHF
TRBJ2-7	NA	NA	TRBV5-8	TGTGCCAGCAGCTTGGGTTCTCAGGCCGCCTACGAGCAGTACTTC	CASSLGSQAAYEQYF
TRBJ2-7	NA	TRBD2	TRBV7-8	TGTGCCAGCAGCCCTTGGACTAGCGAGCAGTACTTC	CASSPWTSEQYF
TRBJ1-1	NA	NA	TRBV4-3	TGCGCCAGCAGCCAAGACGGGGGACCGAACACTGAAGCTTTCTTT	CASSQDGGPNTEAFF
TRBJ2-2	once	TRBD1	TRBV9	TGTGCCAGCAGTGGACAGGGGGACACCGGGGAGCTGTTTTTT	CASSGQGDTGELFF
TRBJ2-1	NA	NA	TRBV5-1	TGCGCCAGCAGCTCTGGGCTCGGGACCTACAATGAGCAGTTCTTC	CASSSGLGTYNEQFF
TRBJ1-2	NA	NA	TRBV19	TGTGCCAGTAGGGGCACGGGAGGGCACTATGGCTACACCTTC	CASRGTGGHYGYTF
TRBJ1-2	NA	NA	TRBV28	TGTGCCAGCAGTTTATGGGAGGGGCGCCGGGGTGGCTACACCTTC	CASSLWEGRRGGYTF
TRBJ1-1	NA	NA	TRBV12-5	TGTGCTAGTGGTTTAGGAGCTGCGAACACTGAAGCTTTCTTT	CASGLGAANTEAFF
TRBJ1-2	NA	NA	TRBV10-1	TGCGCCAAACAGAACTATGGCTACACCTTC	CAKQNYGYTF
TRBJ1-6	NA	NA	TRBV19	TGTGCCAGTAGTCCCGGGGGAGATTCACCCCTCCACTTT	CASSPGGDSPLHF
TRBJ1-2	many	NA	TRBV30	TGTCCCTCCAACGCCGGGGGGCCGGGGGGCTACACCTTC	CPSNAGGPGGYTF
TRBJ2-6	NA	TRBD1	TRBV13	TGTGCCAGCAGTCGGACAGGGTTTGGTTCTGGGGCCAACGTCCTGACTTTC	CASSRTGFGSGANVLTF
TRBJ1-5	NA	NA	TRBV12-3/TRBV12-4	TGTGCCAGCAGTAAGCTCAATCAGCCCCAGCATTTT	CASSKLNQPQHF
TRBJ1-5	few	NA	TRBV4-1	TGCGCCAGCAGCCAAGAAAAAGGGGCGTATCAGCCCCAGCATTTT	CASSQEKGAYQPQHF
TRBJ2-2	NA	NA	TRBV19	TGTGCCAGTAGCCCAGACACCGGGGAGCTGTTTTTT	CASSPDTGELFF
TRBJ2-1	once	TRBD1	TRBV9	TGTGCCAGCAGCAGGGGCCCCGACAGGGATTACAATGAGCAGTTCTTC	CASSRGPDRDYNEQFF